This T cell receptor beta chain was recorded in a study of blood T cell repertoires in COVID-19. Study-level background: The United States, Italy and Spain supplied acute and convalescent COVID-19 samples. PBMCs, B-cell-depleted T cells, or T cells were the source of the cDNA or gDNA that made up the material.

The CDR3 consists of 15 residues. Losses at the gene ends were 6 bases for V and 4 bases for J; bases not matched to a gene: 9. Germline V gives CDR1 SGHDN, CDR2 FVKESK. In the source study's methods: How many nucleated cells were present was estimated from reference gene primer amplification. The repertoire was sequenced with immunoSEQ multiplex PCR; TCRdb's copy has only in-frame clones and lacks some. V, J and clone size derive from that table, while D and trimming were established from the DNA sequence. Seen here are under 150,000 clones, about nine tenths observed once, and the top ten hold 4.6%.

Material: peripheral blood. V is TRBV14 and J is TRBJ2-5; 9 nucleotides line up with TRBD1. This clonotype was sampled from a woman between 45 and 60 years old with acute or convalescent COVID-19. The CDR3 nucleotides read TGTGCCAGCAGTCGGGACAGGGATAGAGGAGAGACCCAGTACTTC. As protein: CASSRDRDRGETQYF.